Sequencing of this T cell receptor (beta chain) was carried out in a study of T-cell memory formation after mild COVID-19. Germline V gene data show CDR1 as DFQATT and CDR2 as SNEGSKA (reference sequence). V was trimmed by 1 base and J by 8 bases, leaving 14 bases between them. This CDR3 has 13 amino acids. Constant-segment primers were used for 5'RACE, and the resulting TCR alpha and TCR beta cDNA libraries carried sample barcodes and UMIs. TCRdb used MiXCR to reprocess the 5' RACE reads, holding one entry per CDR3 protein. Of approximately 240,000 distinct CDR3 sequences in the sample, 16% are singletons; the top ten hold 3.5%. Findings and limits, study-wide: CD4+ contracting clones were found mainly in CM and EM, and CD8+ ones in EMRA. Day 15 to 85 contractors were CD4/CD8 balanced; later expanders leaned CD4+.

With respect to this clonotype: Its antigen is currently unknown.

J is TRBJ1-2 and V is TRBV20-1; D unclear. This clonotype was obtained from a man younger than 35 who had mild COVID-19 (a few samples of this study predate the infection). Cell type and time point are not known. Sequenced: PBMCs or a T cell subset sorted from them (not recorded which). This CDR3 reads CSARVRAWEGYTF. CDR3 coding DNA: TGCAGTGCTAGAGTTCGGGCTTGGGAAGGCTACACCTTC.